These 23 T cell receptor beta chains originate from one sample sequenced in a study of blood T cell repertoires in COVID-19. Here immunoSEQ multiplex PCR was the method, and the copy in TCRdb shows in-frame clones only, minus some. This sample has about 93,000 clones; roughly 90% occur once, and the top ten carry approximately 1.5%. Sequencing used peripheral blood. The receptors shown here come from a human donor with active COVID-19. The donor label of this sample is uncertain.

The sample holds one count of this clone. The chain uses TRBV3-1 (or the pseudogene TRBV3-2) and TRBJ2-7; D unclear. The V gene lost 1 base and the J gene lost 2 bases, with 12 bases spanning the gap. Germline V gene data show CDR1 as LGHDT and CDR2 as YNNKEL (reference sequence). This CDR3 comprises 15 residues. CDR3 in amino acids: CASSQGVHLTYEQYF. Written as DNA, the CDR3 is TGTGCCAGCAGCCAAGGAGTGCATCTAACCTACGAGCAGTACTTC.

This chain connects TRBV5-1 to TRBJ2-2; D unclear. Trimming pared 1 base from V and 1 base from J, leaving 5 bases between. Germline assignment: CDR1 SGHRS and CDR2 YFSETQ. The CDR3 runs to 14 residues. The CDR3: CASSLTVNTGELFF. The CDR3 bases are TGCGCCAGCAGCTTGACGGTGAACACCGGGGAGCTGTTTTTT.

The chain employs TRBV4-3 and TRBJ1-6; no definite D call. CDR3 size: 16 residues. Trimming took 1 base from V and 0 from J, leaving 7 bases between them. Germline CDR1 and CDR2: LGHNA and YSLEER. The CDR3 reads CASSQGESSYNSPLHF. CDR3 coding DNA: TGCGCCAGCAGCCAAGGGGAGAGCTCCTATAATTCACCCCTCCACTTT.

This clone was detected only a few times. The J gene is TRBJ1-6, the V gene TRBV27; TRBD1 aligns across 7 bases. The germline gives CDR1 MNHEY, CDR2 SMNVEV (reference sequence). The V gene end was trimmed by 6 bases and the J gene end by 15 bases; junction bases not matched to a gene: 8. This CDR3 region has 12 residues. Here the CDR3 DNA reads TGTGCCAGCAGACAGGGGAAAAGGCGCCTCCACTTT. Protein sequence: CASRQGKRRLHF.

V and J are TRBV28 and TRBJ1-5; D is unresolved. Trimming removed 4 bases from V and 7 bases from J, with 20 bases in between. Germline CDR1 reads MDHEN; CDR2 reads SYDVKM. CDR3 length equals 16 residues. Here the CDR3 reads CASSSVEGLGNQPQHF. In DNA form, the CDR3 reads TGTGCCAGCAGTTCTGTCGAGGGTTTGGGGAACCAGCCCCAGCATTTT.

The rearrangement links TRBV28 to TRBJ2-7; perhaps TRBD1 as D (7 bases). Germline V lookup: CDR1 MDHEN, CDR2 SYDVKM. V was shortened by 5 bases and J by 9 bases, with 23 bases between the two germline ends. The CDR3 is 15 amino acids. CDR3 nucleotides: TGTGCCAGCAGTCCCCGTGCGGGGACAGACGGTTTGCAGTACTTC. Translated, it gives CASSPRAGTDGLQYF.

The chain combines TRBV5-6 with TRBJ2-5, with a tentative D call TRBD2 (6 bases). CDR3 size: 14 residues. The germline V gene encodes CDR1 SGHDT and CDR2 YYEEEE. Trimming shortened V by 4 bases and J by 7 bases, and 17 bases separated the two germline ends. CDR3 sequence reads: CASSGGYAGGTQYF. Written as DNA, the CDR3 is TGTGCCAGCAGCGGGGGATACGCCGGGGGGACCCAGTACTTC.

The rearrangement links TRBV11-2 to TRBJ2-5, with 9 bases lining up with TRBD2. The CDR3 extends over 16 amino acids. The germline V gene has CDR1 SGHAT and CDR2 FQNNGV. V was pared by 1 base and J by 3 bases, with 6 bases of the junction left unmatched. The CDR3 DNA is TGTGCCAGCAGCTTAGTAGCGAGCGGGGGGAAAGAGACCCAGTACTTC. Amino acid sequence: CASSLVASGGKETQYF. The full variable domain, rest sourced from reference TRBV11-2 and TRBJ2-5, is EAGVAQSPRYKIIEKRQSVAFWCNPISGHATLYWYQQILGQGPKLLIQFQNNGVVDDSQLPKDRFSAERLKGVDSTLKIQPAKLEDSAVYLCASSLVASGGKETQYFGPGTRLLVL.

J is TRBJ2-3 and V is TRBV6-5; 8 bases are a match to TRBD1. Germline CDR1 reads MNHEY; CDR2 reads SVGAGI. The CDR3 sequence is 15 residues long. V was clipped by 6 bases and J by 2 bases; unmatched bases: 7. CDR3 in DNA: TGTGCCAGCAGGCGGACAGGGCCTTCCACAGATACGCAGTATTTT. Residues: CASRRTGPSTDTQYF.

V gene TRBV4-3 combines with J gene TRBJ1-1; maybe TRBD1 (5 bases). The V and J ends lost 2 bases and 4 bases respectively, with 14 bases between them. CDR3 length equals 15 residues. From germline, CDR1 is LGHNA and CDR2 YSLEER. CDR3 region: CASSQFSRASTEAFF. CDR3 sequence (DNA): TGCGCCAGCAGCCAATTCTCCAGGGCGAGCACTGAAGCTTTCTTT.

The genes are TRBV5-8 and TRBJ2-7; 11 nucleotides line up with TRBD2. Germline lookup yields CDR1 SGHTS and CDR2 YDEGEE. The J segment lost 0 bases and the V segment lost 4 bases, leaving 15 bases of the junction unmatched. CDR3 length equals 19 residues. The CDR3 nucleotides are TGTGCCAGCAGCCGCGCCGGGACTAGCGGCGCGGCCAGCTCCTACGAGCAGTACTTC. This codes for CASSRAGTSGAASSYEQYF.

The sample holds one count of this clone. This sequence joins TRBV5-6 and TRBJ1-5; perhaps TRBD1 as D (5 bases). The CDR3 totals 15 residues. Germline assignment: CDR1 SGHDT and CDR2 YYEEEE. Deletions cut 4 bases from V and 4 bases from J, with 15 bases between. The CDR3, as DNA: TGTGCCAGCAGCCGTTGGGACTTTACGAATCAGCCCCAGCATTTT. This gives the protein CASSRWDFTNQPQHF.

The genes are TRBV18 and TRBJ2-1; D unclear. The CDR3 contains 17 residues. Germline loops: CDR1 KGHSH, CDR2 LQKENI. V was clipped by 3 bases and J by 0 bases, with 15 bases between them. CDR3 in amino acids: CASSPQAQPTSYNEQFF. The DNA of the CDR3 is TGTGCCAGCTCACCGCAGGCCCAGCCCACCTCCTACAATGAGCAGTTCTTC.

The chain is built from TRBV7-2 and TRBJ2-5; 7 bases agree with TRBD2. From germline, CDR1 is SGHTA and CDR2 FQGNSA. V lost 2 bases and J lost 4; bases outside the gene matches: 4. The CDR3 covers 14 residues. DNA of the CDR3: TGTGCCAGCAGCTTAAACAGCGGGGCAGAGACCCAGTACTTC. Its translation: CASSLNSGAETQYF.

A single count supports this clone. The genes are TRBV14 and TRBJ1-1; TRBD1 matches at 8 bases. The CDR3 sequence is 14 residues long. J lost 4 bases, V lost 2 bases, and 3 bases had no gene match. Germline V gives CDR1 SGHDN, CDR2 FVKESK. The DNA of the CDR3 is TGTGCCAGCAGCCAAAACACAGGGGGCACTGAAGCTTTCTTT. It specifies CASSQNTGGTEAFF.

This clone was seen once. V and J are TRBV7-6 and TRBJ2-3; TRBD1 matches 7 bases. The CDR3 is 17 amino acids. V lost 5 bases to trimming and J lost 0 bases; unmatched junction nucleotides: 11. The germline V gene has CDR1 SGHVS and CDR2 FNYEAQ. As DNA, the CDR3 is TGTGCCAGCAGCGGATCGACGAACAGGGGCAGCACAGATACGCAGTATTTT. This encodes CASSGSTNRGSTDTQYF.

The rearrangement uses TRBV30 and TRBJ2-7; 7 nucleotides match TRBD1. The CDR3 runs to 14 residues. Germline-derived CDR1 and CDR2 are GTSNPN and SVGIG (reference sequence). V dropped 3 bases and J dropped 1; count of bases not matched to a gene: 6. The CDR3 loop reads CAWRAGTASYEQYF. DNA of the CDR3: TGTGCCTGGAGGGCCGGGACAGCTTCCTACGAGCAGTACTTC.

This chain connects TRBV28 to TRBJ1-1, with D unclear. CDR1 is MDHEN and CDR2 is SYDVKM in the germline V gene. The CDR3 consists of 15 residues. The germline V and J ends were trimmed by 7 bases and 1 base, with 16 bases remaining between them. The CDR3 is CASKNGGIANTEAFF. The DNA of the CDR3 is TGTGCCAGCAAAAATGGAGGGATCGCGAACACTGAAGCTTTCTTT.

The gene calls are TRBV5-5 and TRBJ1-2; D is undetermined. Trimming pared 0 bases from V and 8 bases from J, leaving 11 bases between. This CDR3 region has 13 residues. CDR1 SGHKS and CDR2 YYEKEE come from the germline V gene (reference sequence). The CDR3 DNA is TGTGCCAGCAGCTTGGAGTACAGTCTGGGCTACACCTTC. Residues: CASSLEYSLGYTF.

V is TRBV7-2 and J is TRBJ2-5; TRBD2 aligns across 14 bases. Per germline, CDR1 SGHTA and CDR2 FQGNSA. V shed 1 base and J 0 bases; nucleotides not matched to a gene: 1. This CDR3 comprises 17 residues. The CDR3 loop reads CASSLGLAGGNQETQYF. The CDR3 DNA follows: TGTGCCAGCAGCTTAGGACTAGCGGGGGGGAACCAAGAGACCCAGTACTTC.

The rearrangement uses TRBV10-2 and TRBJ1-4; no reliable D call. This CDR3 is 15 amino acids long. Deletions cut 0 bases from V and 4 bases from J, with 9 bases between. In germline, CDR1 is WSHSY, CDR2 SAAADI. The CDR3 DNA follows: TGCGCCAGCAGTGAGTCATCCAGTTTTAATGAAAAACTGTTTTTT. This codes for CASSESSSFNEKLFF.

The chain employs TRBV24-1 and TRBJ2-7; D is unclear. The CDR3 covers 13 residues. CDR1 and CDR2 (germline): KGHDR, SFDVKD. The V and J ends lost 7 bases and 2 bases respectively, with 11 bases between them. The CDR3 sequence: CATSRGSTYEQYF. The CDR3 coding sequence is TGTGCCACCAGCCGAGGCAGCACCTACGAGCAGTACTTC.

The chain combines TRBV9 with TRBJ1-6; 7 bases match TRBD1. The CDR3 length is 15 residues. CDR1 is SGDLS and CDR2 is YYNGEE in the germline V gene. V shed 0 bases and J 8 bases; nucleotides not matched to a gene: 5. The CDR3 loop reads CASSVVGTVDSPLHF. The CDR3 DNA is TGTGCCAGCAGCGTAGTCGGGACAGTGGATTCACCCCTCCACTTT.